One sample yielded the 20 T cell receptor beta chains listed below, sequenced in a study of blood T cell repertoires in COVID-19. Some clones are missing from TCRdb's copy, which holds only in-frame ones; the method was immunoSEQ multiplex PCR. The sample lists about 150,000 clones, approximately 82% seen once, with over 9.5% in the top ten. Sequenced input: peripheral blood. These receptors were collected from a man aged 60 to 69 who had recovered from COVID-19.

Notes on this clone: Other DNA sequences of this sample code for an identical CDR3. For the CDR3, the DNA is TGTGCCAGCAGCGTAGGGGCTAGCGGGGGGCCCCAAGAGACCCAGTACTTC. It translates to CASSVGASGGPQETQYF. The chain is built from TRBV9 and TRBJ2-5; 11 bases are a match to TRBD2. V trimming: 0 bases; J trimming: 1 base; junction bases outside the gene matches: 5. Germline V CDR1 and CDR2: SGDLS, YYNGEE. This CDR3 has 17 residues.

The genes are TRBV19 and TRBJ2-1; TRBD2 aligns across 10 bases. Trimming at V came to 2 bases and at J to 7 bases, leaving 8 bases not matched to a gene. The V gene's germline CDR1 is LNHDA and CDR2 SQIVND (reference sequence). The CDR3 totals 16 residues. This CDR3 is CASSIRQRGGPNEQFF. CDR3 bases: TGTGCCAGTAGTATAAGGCAGCGGGGGGGGCCGAATGAGCAGTTCTTC.

This chain joins TRBV27 and TRBJ1-2, with D perhaps TRBD1 (5 bases). Germline V lookup: CDR1 MNHEY, CDR2 SMNVEV (reference sequence). V lost 3 bases and J 4 bases, leaving 9 bases between the germline ends. The CDR3 length is 13 residues. The CDR3 sequence is CASSFSGGYGYTF. The CDR3 nucleotides read TGTGCCAGCAGTTTCTCGGGGGGCTATGGCTACACCTTC.

This sequence joins TRBV7-9 and TRBJ2-5; the match to TRBD1 covers 10 bases. Trimming cost V 8 bases and J 4 bases; bases outside gene matches: 4. The length of the CDR3 is 13 residues. CDR1 is SEHNR, CDR2 FQNEAQ, per germline (reference sequence). The CDR3 region has the DNA TGTGCCAGCGCAAGGACAGGGGGAGAGACCCAGTACTTC. Protein: CASARTGGETQYF.

CDR3 in amino acids: CASSSTGDRNSPLHF. CDR3 DNA sequence: TGTGCCAGTAGTTCAACAGGGGATAGGAATTCACCCCTCCACTTT. This rearrangement joins TRBV19 to TRBJ1-6, with 7 nucleotides matching TRBD1. The length of the CDR3 is 15 residues. The V and J ends lost 5 bases and 7 bases, in that order; junction bases with no gene match: 8. The germline V gene encodes CDR1 LNHDA and CDR2 SQIVND (reference sequence).

The chain links TRBV2 to TRBJ2-2; no firm D call. V lost 2 bases and J lost 5, with 12 bases in between. Germline V CDR1 and CDR2: SNHLY, FYNNEI. This CDR3 spans 15 amino acids. The CDR3 DNA reads TGTGCCAGCAGTGAATTAGGTACAGAAACCGGGGAGCTGTTTTTT. Amino acid sequence: CASSELGTETGELFF.

This chain uses TRBV19 with TRBJ2-2; TRBD1 matches 8 bases. V dropped 6 bases and J dropped 4; count of bases not matched to a gene: 7. The CDR3 is 15 residues long. Germline loops: CDR1 LNHDA, CDR2 SQIVND (reference sequence). The CDR3: CASRKGQGATGELFF. The CDR3 region has the DNA TGTGCCAGTAGGAAGGGCCAGGGGGCCACCGGGGAGCTGTTTTTT.

This chain joins TRBV3-1 (or the pseudogene TRBV3-2) and TRBJ2-2; 9 bases match TRBD1. After removal of 6 bases from V and 5 bases from J, the junction contained 10 bases not matched to a gene. CDR1 is LGHDT and CDR2 is YNNKEL in the germline V gene (reference sequence). The CDR3 length is 16 residues. This chain's CDR3 is CASRPGQGRETGELFF. CDR3 bases: TGTGCCAGCAGACCGGGACAGGGAAGGGAGACCGGGGAGCTGTTTTTT.

The chain is built from TRBV5-1 and TRBJ2-3, with 10 positions matching TRBD2. Germline loops: CDR1 SGHRS, CDR2 YFSETQ. The CDR3 has 16 residues. V lost 0 bases, J lost 4 bases, and 5 bases stayed unmatched. CDR3 sequence (DNA): TGCGCCAGCAGCTTGGTACTAGCGGGAATGGCAGATACGCAGTATTTT. This codes for CASSLVLAGMADTQYF.

This chain uses TRBV29-1 with TRBJ2-2; D not resolved. CDR1 and CDR2 from the germline V gene are SQVTM and ANQGSEA. Trimming left V 6 bases short and J 1 base short, with 9 bases between. The CDR3 has 13 amino acids. CDR3 region: CSVLSGNTGELFF. CDR3 DNA sequence: TGCAGCGTCCTCTCGGGGAACACCGGGGAGCTGTTTTTT.

The genes are TRBV7-9 and TRBJ1-2; no reliable D call. The CDR3 runs to 14 residues. V dropped 5 bases and J dropped 2 bases, with 12 bases sitting between them. From germline, CDR1 is SEHNR and CDR2 FQNEAQ (reference sequence). CDR3 sequence reads: CASSPLLRNYGYTF. CDR3 bases: TGTGCCAGCAGCCCCCTCTTGCGGAACTATGGCTACACCTTC.

This clone was observed a single time. This chain uses TRBV7-9 with TRBJ2-5; 10 positions agree with TRBD1. Germline V gene lookup returns CDR1 SEHNR and CDR2 FQNEAQ (reference sequence). J gave up 4 bases and V 4 bases, and 6 bases lay outside the gene matches. This CDR3 has 15 residues. The chain's CDR3 is CASSSRTGGAETQYF. DNA of the CDR3: TGTGCCAGCAGCTCCCGGACAGGGGGTGCAGAGACCCAGTACTTC.

V usage is TRBV28 and J usage is TRBJ2-2; 10 positions agree with TRBD1. Trimming took 4 bases from V and 2 from J; bases not matched to a gene: 7. The CDR3 consists of 17 residues. Germline CDR1 is MDHEN and CDR2 is SYDVKM. The DNA for the CDR3 is TGTGCCAGCAGTTCATCAAGGACAGGGGGTAACACCGGGGAGCTGTTTTTT. It specifies CASSSSRTGGNTGELFF. Looking up the rest from reference TRBV28 and TRBJ2-2 gives the full variable domain: DVKVTQSSRYLVKRTGEKVFLECVQDMDHENMFWYRQDPGLGLRLIYFSYDVKMKEKGDIPEGYSVSREKKERFSLILESASTNQTSMYLCASSSSRTGGNTGELFFGEGSRLTVL.

The V and J genes are TRBV21-1 and TRBJ2-3; the table gives TRBD1 as D, unverified against the DNA. TRBV21-1 is a listed pseudogene. The CDR3 contains 15 residues. The chain's CDR3 is CASSTRGRVTDTQYF. The CDR3 DNA is TGTGCCAGCAGCACCAGGGGGCGTGTCACAGATACGCAGTATTTT.

The genes are TRBV2 and TRBJ1-3; D is uncertain. V was trimmed by 3 bases and J by 2 bases, leaving 11 bases between them. The CDR3 covers 15 residues. The germline gives CDR1 SNHLY, CDR2 FYNNEI. CDR3 nucleotide sequence: TGTGCCAGCAGTGAGGGAGGGATTGCTGGAAACACCATATATTTT. Residues: CASSEGGIAGNTIYF.

The chain links TRBV15 to TRBJ2-7; 8 bases align to TRBD2. The CDR3 runs 15 residues. Trimming at V came to 1 base and at J to 2 bases, leaving 4 bases not matched to a gene. Germline V gene data show CDR1 as LNHNV and CDR2 as YYDKDF (reference sequence). The CDR3 sequence is CATSRVGRGAYEQYF. The CDR3 region has the DNA TGTGCCACCAGCAGAGTGGGGCGGGGGGCCTACGAGCAGTACTTC.

The rearrangement uses TRBV3-1 (or the pseudogene TRBV3-2) and TRBJ1-5, with D unclear. V was pared by 5 bases and J by 3 bases, with 11 bases between. This CDR3 has 14 amino acids. Germline assignment: CDR1 LGHDT and CDR2 YNNKEL (reference sequence). CDR3 sequence (DNA): TGTGCCAGCAGCACCATAGACACCAATCAGCCCCAGCATTTT. Translating gives CASSTIDTNQPQHF.

Here the CDR3 reads CASSFPVASRYEQYF. DNA of the CDR3: TGTGCCAGCAGCTTCCCGGTGGCTAGCAGATACGAGCAGTACTTC. The gene calls are TRBV7-2 and TRBJ2-7, with D possibly TRBD2 on 5 matching bases. Germline V gene data show CDR1 as SGHTA and CDR2 as FQGNSA. V lost 3 bases to trimming and J lost 4 bases, with 16 bases between them. CDR3 length: 15 residues.

V and J are TRBV30 and TRBJ2-5, with 10 nucleotides matching TRBD2. V lost 6 bases and J lost 1; bases outside the gene matches: 2. The V gene's germline CDR1 is GTSNPN and CDR2 SVGIG (reference sequence). The CDR3 consists of 13 residues. In DNA, the CDR3 is TGTGCCTGTAGCGGGGGGATCCAAGAGACCCAGTACTTC. Encoded protein: CACSGGIQETQYF.

This sequence joins TRBV5-5 and TRBJ2-2; the match to TRBD2 covers 7 bases. The CDR3 has 16 amino acids. Germline V gene sequence: CDR1 SGHKS, CDR2 YYEKEE (reference sequence). With 4 bases clipped from V and 3 bases from J, the junction kept 9 bases outside the gene matches. The CDR3 loop is CASSGDLGRDTGELFF. CDR3 nucleotides: TGTGCCAGCAGCGGGGATTTGGGGAGGGACACCGGGGAGCTGTTTTTT.